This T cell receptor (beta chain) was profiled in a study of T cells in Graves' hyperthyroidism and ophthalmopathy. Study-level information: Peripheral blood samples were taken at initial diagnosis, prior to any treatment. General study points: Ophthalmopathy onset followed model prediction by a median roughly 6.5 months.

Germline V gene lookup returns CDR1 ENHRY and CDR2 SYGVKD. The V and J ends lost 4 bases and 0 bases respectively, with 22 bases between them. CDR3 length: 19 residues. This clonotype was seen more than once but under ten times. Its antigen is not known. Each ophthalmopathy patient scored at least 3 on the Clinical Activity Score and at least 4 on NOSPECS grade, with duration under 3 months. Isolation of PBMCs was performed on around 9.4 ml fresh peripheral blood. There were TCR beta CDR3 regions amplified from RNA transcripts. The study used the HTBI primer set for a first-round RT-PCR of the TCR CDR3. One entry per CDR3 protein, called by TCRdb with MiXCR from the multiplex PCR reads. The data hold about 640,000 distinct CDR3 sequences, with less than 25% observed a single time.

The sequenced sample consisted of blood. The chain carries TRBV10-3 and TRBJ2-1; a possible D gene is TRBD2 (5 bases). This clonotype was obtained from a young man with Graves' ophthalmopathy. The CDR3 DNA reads TGTGCCATCAGTGGGGAGAGTGTAGAGACTCAGAGCTCCTACAATGAGCAGTTCTTC. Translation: CAISGESVETQSSYNEQFF.